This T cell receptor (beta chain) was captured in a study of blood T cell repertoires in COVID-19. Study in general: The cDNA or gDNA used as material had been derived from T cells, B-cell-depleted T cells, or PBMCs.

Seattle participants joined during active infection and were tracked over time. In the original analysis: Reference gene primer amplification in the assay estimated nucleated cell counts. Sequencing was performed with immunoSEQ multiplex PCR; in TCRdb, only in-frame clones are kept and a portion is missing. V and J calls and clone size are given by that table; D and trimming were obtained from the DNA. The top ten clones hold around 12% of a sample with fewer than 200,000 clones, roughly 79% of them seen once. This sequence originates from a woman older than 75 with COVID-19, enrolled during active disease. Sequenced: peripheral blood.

The CDR3 region has the DNA TGTGCCATCAGTGAGTTAAAAGGAAACACCATATATTTT. Translated: CAISELKGNTIYF. This chain joins TRBV10-3 and TRBJ1-3; the D is unclear. This CDR3 region has 13 residues. Trimming took off 1 base at V and 4 bases at J, with 5 bases between the two ends. Germline V gives CDR1 ENHRY, CDR2 SYGVKD.